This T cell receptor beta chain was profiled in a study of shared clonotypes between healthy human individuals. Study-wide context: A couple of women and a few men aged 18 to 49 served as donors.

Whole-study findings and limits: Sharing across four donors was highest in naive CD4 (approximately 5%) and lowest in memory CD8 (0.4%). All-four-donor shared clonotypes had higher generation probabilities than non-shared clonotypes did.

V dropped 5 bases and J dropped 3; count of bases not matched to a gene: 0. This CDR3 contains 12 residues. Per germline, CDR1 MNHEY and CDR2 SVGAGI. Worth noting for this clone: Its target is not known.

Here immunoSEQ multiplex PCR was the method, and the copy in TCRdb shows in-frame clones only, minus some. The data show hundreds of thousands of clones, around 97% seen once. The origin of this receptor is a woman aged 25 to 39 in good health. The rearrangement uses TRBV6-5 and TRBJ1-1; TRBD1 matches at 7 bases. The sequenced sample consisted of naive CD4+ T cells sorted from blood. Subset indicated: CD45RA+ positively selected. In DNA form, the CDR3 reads TGTGCCAGCAGTCAGGGGGACACTGAAGCTTTCTTT. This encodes CASSQGDTEAFF.